The TCR beta chain under discussion was sequenced for a study of T cells in Graves' hyperthyroidism and ophthalmopathy. Study-level points and caveats: Within blood appeared most thyroid clonotypes that had expanded above 0.001.

TCR beta CDR3 region amplification was performed from RNA transcripts. The HTBI primer set served for first-round RT-PCR of the TCR CDR3. TCRdb recomputed calls from the multiplex PCR reads with MiXCR, one row per CDR3 protein. The table shows around 560,000 distinct CDR3 sequences, with roughly a sixth occurring only once. Germline CDR1 reads MNHEY; CDR2 reads SVGEGT. The CDR3 loop spans 12 amino acids. Trimming cost V 2 bases and J 9 bases, with 8 bases left between them. This clonotype was counted ten times or more. Antigen specificity is unknown. No progression to ophthalmopathy during 18 months of follow-up defined stable disease. Hyperthyroidism was newly diagnosed in patients aged 18 to 65 (duration under 2 months). Criteria for exclusion of patients were uncontrolled infection, other autoimmune disease, pregnancy or lactation.

This TCR came from a woman younger than 30 with Graves' hyperthyroidism. The chain recombines TRBV6-2 or TRBV6-3 with TRBJ2-1; D is ambiguous. Sequenced: blood. In nucleotides, the CDR3 is TGTGCCAGCAGTTACGATTTTGGTGAGCAGTTCTTC. Protein sequence: CASSYDFGEQFF.